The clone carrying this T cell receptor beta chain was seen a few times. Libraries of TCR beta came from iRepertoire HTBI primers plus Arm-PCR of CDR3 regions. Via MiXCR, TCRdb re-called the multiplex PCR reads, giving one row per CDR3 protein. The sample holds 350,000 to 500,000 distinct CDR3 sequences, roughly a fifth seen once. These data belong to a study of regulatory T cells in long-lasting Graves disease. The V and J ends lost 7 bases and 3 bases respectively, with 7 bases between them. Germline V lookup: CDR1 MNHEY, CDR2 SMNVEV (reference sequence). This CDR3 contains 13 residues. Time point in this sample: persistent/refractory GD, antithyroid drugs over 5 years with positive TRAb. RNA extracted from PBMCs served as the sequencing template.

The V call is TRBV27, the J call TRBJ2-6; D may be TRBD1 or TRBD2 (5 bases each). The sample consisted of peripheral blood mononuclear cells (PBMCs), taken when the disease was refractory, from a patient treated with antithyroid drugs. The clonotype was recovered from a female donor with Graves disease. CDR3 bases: TGTGCCAGCAAGAGGGGTGGGGCCAACGTCCTGACTTTC. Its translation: CASKRGGANVLTF.